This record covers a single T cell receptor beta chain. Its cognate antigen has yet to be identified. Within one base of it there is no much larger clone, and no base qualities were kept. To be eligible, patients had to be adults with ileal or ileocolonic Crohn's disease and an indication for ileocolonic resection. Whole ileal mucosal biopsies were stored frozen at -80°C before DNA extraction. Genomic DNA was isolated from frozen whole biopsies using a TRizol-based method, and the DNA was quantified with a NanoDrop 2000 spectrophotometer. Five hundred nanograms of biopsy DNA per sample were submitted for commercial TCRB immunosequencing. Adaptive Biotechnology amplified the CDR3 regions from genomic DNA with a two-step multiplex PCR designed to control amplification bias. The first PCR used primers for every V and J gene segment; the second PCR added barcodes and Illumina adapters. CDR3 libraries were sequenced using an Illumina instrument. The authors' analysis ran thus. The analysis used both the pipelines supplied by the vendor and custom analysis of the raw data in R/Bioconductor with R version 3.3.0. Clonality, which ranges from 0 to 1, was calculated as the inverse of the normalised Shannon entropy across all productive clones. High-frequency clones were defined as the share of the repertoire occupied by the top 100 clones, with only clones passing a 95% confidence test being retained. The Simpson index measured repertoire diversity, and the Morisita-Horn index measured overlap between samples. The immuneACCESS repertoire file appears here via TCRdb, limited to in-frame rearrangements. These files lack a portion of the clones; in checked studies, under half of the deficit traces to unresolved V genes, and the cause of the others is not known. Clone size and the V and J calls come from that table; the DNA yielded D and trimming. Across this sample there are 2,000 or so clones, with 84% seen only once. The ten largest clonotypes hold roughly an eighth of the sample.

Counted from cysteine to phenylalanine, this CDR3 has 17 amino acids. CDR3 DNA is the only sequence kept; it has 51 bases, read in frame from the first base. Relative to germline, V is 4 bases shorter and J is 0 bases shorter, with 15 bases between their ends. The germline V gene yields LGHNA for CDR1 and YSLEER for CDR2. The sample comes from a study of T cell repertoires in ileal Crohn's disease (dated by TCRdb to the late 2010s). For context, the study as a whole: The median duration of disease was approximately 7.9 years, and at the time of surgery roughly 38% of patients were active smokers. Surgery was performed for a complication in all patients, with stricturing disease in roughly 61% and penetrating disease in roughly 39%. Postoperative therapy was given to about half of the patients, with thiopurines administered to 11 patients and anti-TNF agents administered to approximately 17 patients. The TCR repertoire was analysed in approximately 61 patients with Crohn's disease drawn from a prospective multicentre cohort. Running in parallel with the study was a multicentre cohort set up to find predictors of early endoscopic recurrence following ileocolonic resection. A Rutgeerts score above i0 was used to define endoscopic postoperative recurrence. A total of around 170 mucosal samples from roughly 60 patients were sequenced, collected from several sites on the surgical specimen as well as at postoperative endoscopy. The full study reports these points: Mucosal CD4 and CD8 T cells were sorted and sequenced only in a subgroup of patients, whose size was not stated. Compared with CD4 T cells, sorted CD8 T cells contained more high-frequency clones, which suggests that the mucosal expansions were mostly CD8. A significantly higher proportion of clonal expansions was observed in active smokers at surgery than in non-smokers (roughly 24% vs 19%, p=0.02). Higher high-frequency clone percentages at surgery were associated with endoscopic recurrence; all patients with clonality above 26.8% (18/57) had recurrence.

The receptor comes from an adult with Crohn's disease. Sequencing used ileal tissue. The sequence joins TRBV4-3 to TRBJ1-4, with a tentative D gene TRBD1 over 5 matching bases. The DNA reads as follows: TGCGCCAGCAGCCGGGGCCGGGGGGATGCAACTAATGAAAAACTGTTTTTT. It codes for CASSRGRGDATNEKLFF.